The T cell receptor beta chain under discussion was sequenced for a study of blood T cell repertoires in COVID-19. Whole-study context: Specimens from acute and convalescent COVID-19 originated in the United States, Italy and Spain.

The repertoire was sequenced with immunoSEQ multiplex PCR; TCRdb's copy has only in-frame clones and lacks some. The sample has roughly 24,000 clones, 85% to 90% seen once. The sample consisted of peripheral blood. The sequence came from a woman aged 60-75 years with active COVID-19.

CDR3 sequence reads: CASSLGQATSNEQFF. DNA for the CDR3: TGCGCCAGCAGCTTGGGACAGGCGACCTCTAATGAGCAGTTCTTC. The chain links TRBV5-1 to TRBJ2-1; possible D gene TRBD1, 6 bases. This CDR3 comprises 15 residues. Deletions cut 0 bases from V and 7 bases from J, with 14 bases between. The germline CDR1 and CDR2 sequences are SGHRS and YFSETQ.